The 32 T cell receptor beta chains listed next were all sequenced from one sample in a study of OX40 agonist ivuxolimab in advanced cancers. This table comes from immunoSEQ multiplex PCR, and its TCRdb copy is limited to in-frame clones, with some not included. This table has some 51,000 clones, approximately 83% appearing once. The starting material was CD4+ or CD8+ T cells sorted from blood, obtained in a trial of the OX40 agonist ivuxolimab. These receptor sequences come from an adult with an advanced solid tumor such as melanoma, head and neck, liver or kidney cancer.

The chain couples TRBV6-5 to TRBJ1-5, with D possibly TRBD1 on 5 matching bases. The CDR3 has 15 residues. The V gene lost 6 bases and the J gene lost 1 base, with 13 bases spanning the gap. CDR1 is MNHEY, CDR2 SVGAGI, per germline. As DNA, the CDR3 is TGTGCCAGCAGATCATCAGGGTTAAGCAATCAGCCCCAGCATTTT. Protein: CASRSSGLSNQPQHF.

The rearrangement joins TRBV19 to TRBJ2-7, with TRBD1 as a possible D gene (6 bases). This CDR3 region has 14 residues. The germline V gene has CDR1 LNHDA and CDR2 SQIVND (reference sequence). Deletions cut 4 bases from V and 4 bases from J, with 14 bases between. The CDR3 here is CASSSPGHKYEQYF. CDR3 coding DNA: TGTGCCAGTAGTAGTCCGGGACACAAATACGAGCAGTACTTC.

The chain has TRBV7-9 and TRBJ2-3; 8 bases are a match to TRBD1. This CDR3 contains 14 residues. Germline CDR1 reads SEHNR; CDR2 reads FQNEAQ (reference sequence). V lost 4 bases and J lost 3; bases outside the gene matches: 3. DNA of the CDR3: TGTGCCAGCAGCTATGGACAGGGAACAGATACGCAGTATTTT. Translating gives CASSYGQGTDTQYF.

The genes are TRBV4-1 and TRBJ2-7, with 7 nucleotides matching TRBD1. Trimming removed 1 base from V and 1 base from J; junction bases left unmatched: 4. Germline CDR1 and CDR2: MGHRA and YSYEKL. The CDR3 consists of 15 residues. As DNA, the CDR3 is TGCGCCAGCAGCCAAGGGGGACAGACATCCTACGAGCAGTACTTC. It encodes CASSQGGQTSYEQYF.

The gene calls are TRBV30 and TRBJ2-5; D is ambiguous. The DNA end is more similar to TRBJ2-7, so the J call may be wrong. This CDR3 is built from 12 residues. Germline loops: CDR1 GTSNPN, CDR2 SVGIG (reference sequence). The DNA of the CDR3 is TGTGCCTGGAGTGTAAACCGCTACGAGCAGTACTTC. As protein: CAWSVNRYEQYF.

The chain is built from TRBV2 and TRBJ1-2; D ambiguous. V lost 5 bases, J lost 4 bases, and 20 bases lay in between. This CDR3 has 16 residues. Germline assignment: CDR1 SNHLY and CDR2 FYNNEI. Here the CDR3 DNA reads TGTGCCAGCAGTCAAAGGAGGATTTTGCTCGGCTATGGCTACACCTTC. It specifies CASSQRRILLGYGYTF.

The genes are TRBV19 and TRBJ2-5; TRBD2 is a possible D gene (5 bases). V lost 3 bases and J 5 bases, leaving 16 bases between the germline ends. Germline lookup yields CDR1 LNHDA and CDR2 SQIVND (reference sequence). The CDR3 runs to 15 residues. The CDR3 region is CASSIGGSPWETQYF. CDR3 coding DNA: TGTGCCAGTAGTATCGGCGGGTCCCCTTGGGAGACCCAGTACTTC.

This chain connects TRBV28 to TRBJ2-1; a possible D gene is TRBD2 (7 bases). The V end was cut by 7 bases, the J end by 0 bases, with 28 bases between. CDR3 size: 20 residues. CDR1 is MDHEN, CDR2 SYDVKM, per germline. CDR3 bases: TGTGCCAGCACCAACGGGGGGAATTGGGGGCCAAGGGGCTCCTACAATGAGCAGTTCTTC. This codes for CASTNGGNWGPRGSYNEQFF.

The chain carries TRBV7-9 and TRBJ2-1; the match to TRBD1 covers 8 bases. After removal of 5 bases from V and 7 bases from J, the junction contained 7 bases not matched to a gene. The V gene's germline CDR1 is SEHNR and CDR2 FQNEAQ (reference sequence). The CDR3 sequence is 14 residues long. The CDR3 loop reads CASSGSGTGNEQFF. The CDR3 DNA sequence: TGTGCCAGCAGCGGATCCGGGACAGGTAATGAGCAGTTCTTC.

For the CDR3, the DNA is TGCGCCAGCAGCCAAGGGACTCTTTACAATGAGCAGTTCTTC. It specifies CASSQGTLYNEQFF. The genes are TRBV4-1 and TRBJ2-1; D is possibly TRBD2 (5 bases). Germline CDR1 reads MGHRA; CDR2 reads YSYEKL. Trimming took off 1 base at V and 4 bases at J, with 8 bases between the two ends. CDR3 size: 14 residues.

The chain links TRBV4-2 to TRBJ2-7; a weak D match, TRBD1 (6 bases). Trimming removed 1 base from V and 4 bases from J, with 20 bases in between. Looked up from germline, CDR1 is LGHNA and CDR2 is YNFKEQ. There are 17 residues in the CDR3. In DNA, the CDR3 is TGTGCCAGCAGCCAAGCGCCCCCGACCGGGACACCTTACGAGCAGTACTTC. Translating it yields CASSQAPPTGTPYEQYF.

This rearrangement joins TRBV9 to TRBJ2-7; TRBD2 agrees at 14 bases. The V segment lost 2 bases and the J segment 5 bases; nucleotides outside the gene matches: 3. Germline V gene lookup returns CDR1 SGDLS and CDR2 YYNGEE. The CDR3 has 15 residues. The CDR3 DNA reads as TGTGCCAGCAGCGTGGGACTAGCGGGAGCGAACGAGCAGTACTTC. It translates to CASSVGLAGANEQYF.

This clone has more than one count but fewer than ten. The chain joins TRBV11-2 to TRBJ1-5; a weak D match, TRBD1 (5 bases). The CDR3 length is 15 residues. The V end lost 2 bases, the J end lost 2 bases, and 10 bases lay between the germline ends. CDR1 and CDR2 from the germline V gene are SGHAT and FQNNGV. The CDR3 protein is CASSLSQGGNQPQHF. Written as DNA, the CDR3 is TGTGCCAGCAGCTTAAGTCAGGGAGGCAATCAGCCCCAGCATTTT.

The rearrangement joins TRBV6-1 to TRBJ2-6; D uncertain. The CDR3 is 15 residues long. Germline V lookup: CDR1 MNHNS, CDR2 SASEGT. V was trimmed by 1 base and J by 0 bases, leaving 4 bases between them. Here the CDR3 reads CASSEGRSGANVLTF. In nucleotides, the CDR3 is TGTGCCAGCAGTGAAGGACGCTCTGGGGCCAACGTCCTGACTTTC.

V gene TRBV9 combines with J gene TRBJ2-7; a possible D gene is TRBD1 (6 bases). Germline-derived CDR1 and CDR2 are SGDLS and YYNGEE. The germline V and J ends were trimmed by 0 bases and 9 bases, with 16 bases remaining between them. The CDR3 covers 14 residues. The CDR3 loop is CASSVGQVGLGQYF. The CDR3 bases are TGTGCCAGCAGCGTAGGACAGGTGGGTCTAGGGCAGTACTTC.

V is TRBV10-3 and J is TRBJ1-2; 11 bases align to TRBD1. Germline CDR1 reads ENHRY; CDR2 reads SYGVKD. This CDR3 region has 16 residues. J was trimmed by 6 bases and V by 4 bases; bases with no gene match: 10. The DNA of the CDR3 is TGTGCCATCAGTGGAGGACAGGGGGCGCGAGTAGATGGCTACACCTTC. Translating it yields CAISGGQGARVDGYTF.

This clone was counted a single time. The chain has TRBV2 and TRBJ1-2, with D tentatively TRBD1 (5 bases). The CDR3 has 15 residues. V was pared by 2 bases and J by 9 bases, with 19 bases between. Germline V lookup: CDR1 SNHLY, CDR2 FYNNEI. The CDR3 loop reads CASSERGPLNARYTF. CDR3 in DNA: TGTGCCAGCAGTGAAAGGGGTCCTCTCAACGCGCGCTACACCTTC.

The V call is TRBV28, the J call TRBJ2-7; D unresolved. CDR1 is MDHEN, CDR2 SYDVKM, per germline. V lost 2 bases and J lost 5, with 7 bases in between. CDR3 length: 12 residues. As DNA, the CDR3 is TGTGCCAGCAGTTTAATGAGGAACGAGCAGTACTTC. Translating it yields CASSLMRNEQYF.

In its sample, this clone was seen once. V and J are TRBV28 and TRBJ2-5, with D possibly being TRBD1 (5 bases). CDR1 is MDHEN, CDR2 SYDVKM, per germline. This CDR3 is built from 15 residues. Trimming removed 3 bases at V and 4 bases at J, with 15 bases between. The CDR3 DNA sequence: TGTGCCAGCAGTTTCTCTGACAGCTCGGGAGAGACCCAGTACTTC. Its translation: CASSFSDSSGETQYF.

DNA for the CDR3: TGTGCCAGCAGCTTAGGGCCAGAGATGAACACTGAAGCTTTCTTT. The encoded protein is CASSLGPEMNTEAFF. The chain couples TRBV7-8 to TRBJ1-1; the D is unclear. CDR3 length: 15 residues. The germline V gene has CDR1 SGHVS and CDR2 FQNEAQ. The V end lost 1 base, the J end lost 0 bases, and 9 bases lay between the germline ends.

The J gene is TRBJ1-1, the V gene TRBV30; D may be TRBD1 (6 bases). Germline CDR1 GTSNPN, CDR2 SVGIG (reference sequence). The CDR3 sequence is 13 residues long. Deletions cut 0 bases from V and 1 base from J, with 6 bases between. CDR3 sequence: CAWSVQGNTEAFF. The DNA of the CDR3 is TGTGCCTGGAGTGTACAGGGGAACACTGAAGCTTTCTTT.

The gene calls are TRBV19 and TRBJ1-5, with 8 nucleotides matching TRBD1. This CDR3 region has 18 residues. The J segment lost 3 bases and the V segment lost 7 bases, leaving 17 bases of the junction unmatched. Germline V gene data show CDR1 as LNHDA and CDR2 as SQIVND (reference sequence). The CDR3 sequence: CASNSPLTGAGINQPQHF. The CDR3 DNA reads as TGTGCCAGTAATTCCCCACTGACAGGGGCAGGTATCAATCAGCCCCAGCATTTT.

The chain is built from TRBV27 and TRBJ1-2, with 7 bases aligning to TRBD1. The CDR3 loop spans 12 amino acids. CDR1 is MNHEY, CDR2 SMNVEV, per germline (reference sequence). Unmatched junction bases numbered 5, after V lost 6 bases and J lost 7 bases. CDR3 amino acids: CASSDRVGGYTF. Here the CDR3 DNA reads TGTGCCAGCAGCGACAGGGTGGGTGGCTACACCTTC.

This chain links TRBV5-1 with TRBJ2-7, with D perhaps matching TRBD1 (8 bases). This CDR3 is 16 amino acids long. Germline CDR1 is SGHRS and CDR2 is YFSETQ. Trimming took 3 bases from V and 4 from J, leaving 20 bases between them. The chain's CDR3 is CASSSRPGQGGYEQYF. CDR3 bases: TGCGCCAGCAGCTCACGTCCTGGACAGGGAGGGTACGAGCAGTACTTC.

This chain connects TRBV5-6 to TRBJ2-7; 7 bases agree with TRBD2. Trimming took 4 bases from V and 5 from J; bases not matched to a gene: 12. The CDR3 is made up of 15 amino acids. Germline assignment: CDR1 SGHDT and CDR2 YYEEEE. The CDR3 DNA reads as TGTGCCAGCAGCCTCCCGGGGGGTGGAATCCACGAGCAGTACTTC. Its protein product is CASSLPGGGIHEQYF.

This clone was observed once. This chain links TRBV2 with TRBJ2-7; 7 bases align to TRBD1. The CDR3 totals 15 residues. CDR1 is SNHLY and CDR2 is FYNNEI in the germline V gene. The V segment lost 3 bases and the J segment 4 bases; nucleotides outside the gene matches: 9. The CDR3 DNA sequence: TGTGCCAGCAGTGATATAAACAGGGGAACATACGAGCAGTACTTC. This sequence encodes CASSDINRGTYEQYF. Full variable domain (remainder filled in from reference TRBV2 and TRBJ2-7): EPEVTQTPSHQVTQMGQEVILRCVPISNHLYFYWYRQILGQKVEFLVSFYNNEISEKSEIFDDQFSVERPDGSNFTLKIRSTKLEDSAMYFCASSDINRGTYEQYFGPGTRLTVT.

The rearrangement links TRBV29-1 to TRBJ2-2, with TRBD1 as a possible D gene (5 bases). There are 14 residues in the CDR3. V was shortened by 4 bases and J by 2 bases, with 11 bases between the two germline ends. Germline assignment: CDR1 SQVTM and CDR2 ANQGSEA. The DNA of the CDR3 is TGCAGCGTTGTGGGGCTACTAAACACCGGGGAGCTGTTTTTT. Protein product: CSVVGLLNTGELFF.

V and J are TRBV10-1 and TRBJ1-3; no reliable D call. Germline CDR1 WNHNN, CDR2 SYGVQD (reference sequence). The CDR3 length is 16 residues. Trimming left V 2 bases short and J 4 bases short, with 15 bases between. The CDR3 DNA follows: TGCGCCAGCAGTGAGACCTGGGCCAACCCCGGAAACACCATATATTTT. Its translation: CASSETWANPGNTIYF.

The V and J genes are TRBV28 and TRBJ1-3; 7 bases line up with TRBD1. V was pared by 5 bases and J by 1 base, with 8 bases of the junction left unmatched. The CDR3 contains 16 residues. CDR1 is MDHEN and CDR2 is SYDVKM in the germline V gene. The CDR3 loop is CASSTFGGQSGNTIYF. DNA for the CDR3: TGTGCCAGCAGTACTTTTGGGGGACAGTCTGGAAACACCATATATTTT. The full variable domain, rest sourced from reference TRBV28 and TRBJ1-3, is DVKVTQSSRYLVKRTGEKVFLECVQDMDHENMFWYRQDPGLGLRLIYFSYDVKMKEKGDIPEGYSVSREKKERFSLILESASTNQTSMYLCASSTFGGQSGNTIYFGEGSWLTVV.

The CDR3 loop is CAWSGLVSGRQSYNEQFF. The CDR3 coding sequence is TGTGCCTGGAGCGGCTTAGTTAGCGGGAGGCAGTCCTACAATGAGCAGTTCTTC. The rearrangement links TRBV30 to TRBJ2-1, with 10 bases identical to TRBD2. V gave up 3 bases and J gave up 1 base; unmatched junction bases: 12. Germline V CDR1 and CDR2: GTSNPN, SVGIG (reference sequence). The CDR3 contains 18 residues.

The genes are TRBV10-2 and TRBJ2-1; 7 nucleotides align to TRBD2. The CDR3 runs 15 residues. Per the germline V gene, CDR1 is WSHSY and CDR2 is SAAADI. V gave up 6 bases and J gave up 2 bases; unmatched junction bases: 7. This CDR3 is CASRSTGGTYNEQFF. As DNA, the CDR3 is TGCGCCAGCAGATCCACGGGAGGAACCTACAATGAGCAGTTCTTC.

This clone was seen once. This chain joins TRBV27 and TRBJ1-1; D not certain. Germline V gene sequence: CDR1 MNHEY, CDR2 SMNVEV (reference sequence). The CDR3 totals 15 residues. V was trimmed by 6 bases and J by 2 bases, leaving 16 bases between them. The CDR3 nucleotides are TGTGCCAGCAGATCCGCCCCATTGGCAAACACTGAAGCTTTCTTT. The encoded protein is CASRSAPLANTEAFF.